Below are 16 T cell receptor beta chains sequenced from a single sample in a study of blood T cell repertoires in COVID-19. TCRdb keeps only in-frame clones here, not all; method: immunoSEQ multiplex PCR. The sample records about 260,000 clones, just under 90% being singletons. Sample: PBMCs or T cells enriched from blood (not recorded which). These receptors all come from a man aged 50-59 years who had been exposed to COVID-19.

This clone was detected once. The chain recombines TRBV11-2 with TRBJ2-1; 7 bases fit TRBD2. Germline V gene sequence: CDR1 SGHAT, CDR2 FQNNGV. The CDR3 has 17 residues. V was clipped by 6 bases and J by 4 bases; unmatched bases: 15. In nucleotides, the CDR3 is TGTGCCAGCAGACCTCGTTTGGGGGAGGGCTTTTACAATGAGCAGTTCTTC. Translating gives CASRPRLGEGFYNEQFF.

V and J are TRBV20-1 and TRBJ2-4; D gene unclear. V lost 6 bases, J lost 7 bases, and 10 bases lay in between. Germline V gene sequence: CDR1 DFQATT, CDR2 SNEGSKA (reference sequence). The CDR3 loop spans 11 amino acids. This CDR3 is CSAGYGNIQYF. CDR3 sequence (DNA): TGCAGTGCCGGTTACGGGAACATTCAGTACTTC.

The CDR3 DNA reads as TGTGCCTGGGGCTGGGACACCGATAGCAATCAGCCCCAGCATTTT. Translated: CAWGWDTDSNQPQHF. The rearrangement joins TRBV30 to TRBJ1-5, with a tentative D call TRBD1 (6 bases). The CDR3 consists of 15 residues. With 5 bases removed from V and 0 bases from J, the gap between germline ends came to 14 bases. Looked up from germline, CDR1 is GTSNPN and CDR2 is SVGIG (reference sequence).

The gene calls are TRBV2 and TRBJ2-3; no reliable D call. The CDR3 sequence is 13 residues long. CDR1 is SNHLY and CDR2 is FYNNEI in the germline V gene. Trimming left V 5 bases short and J 0 bases short, with 6 bases between. The CDR3 sequence: CASSMTSTDTQYF. In nucleotides, the CDR3 is TGTGCCAGCAGTATGACTAGCACAGATACGCAGTATTTT.

The rearrangement joins TRBV5-1 to TRBJ2-3, with D possibly matching TRBD2 (6 bases). Germline V gene data show CDR1 as SGHRS and CDR2 as YFSETQ. CDR3 length: 15 residues. The V gene lost 4 bases and the J gene lost 2 bases, with 14 bases spanning the gap. Here the CDR3 reads CASSVTSPPTDTQYF. The CDR3 DNA reads TGCGCCAGCAGCGTTACTAGCCCCCCCACAGATACGCAGTATTTT.

V usage is TRBV7-9 and J usage is TRBJ1-2; D gene uncertain. CDR1 SEHNR and CDR2 FQNEAQ come from the germline V gene (reference sequence). The length of the CDR3 is 13 residues. Trimming pared 1 base from V and 7 bases from J, leaving 10 bases between. DNA for the CDR3: TGTGCCAGCAGCTTAGATGGTCTGAGTGGCTACACCTTC. Translating gives CASSLDGLSGYTF.

The V and J genes are TRBV11-3 and TRBJ1-6, with 7 positions matching TRBD1. CDR3 length: 15 amino acids. In germline, CDR1 is SGHNT, CDR2 YENEEA. V lost 2 bases and J lost 10; bases outside the gene matches: 8. CDR3 DNA: TGTGCCAGCAGCTTAAATGGACAGGATGGCTCACCCCTCCACTTT. It translates to CASSLNGQDGSPLHF.

To note about this clone: The same CDR3 can be traced to other DNA sequences in this sample. The V and J genes are TRBV28 and TRBJ1-2, with a weak D call TRBD1 (5 bases). The CDR3 has 12 amino acids. CDR1 is MDHEN, CDR2 SYDVKM, per germline. Trimming took off 3 bases at V and 3 bases at J, with 5 bases between the two ends. CDR3 bases: TGTGCCAGCAGTTTCAGGGACTATGGCTACACCTTC. This codes for CASSFRDYGYTF.

The chain recombines TRBV28 with TRBJ1-2; TRBD1 is a possible D gene (5 bases). Germline CDR1 reads MDHEN; CDR2 reads SYDVKM. Trimming took 5 bases from V and 2 from J, leaving 18 bases between them. The CDR3 runs to 16 residues. The CDR3 loop is CASSVRRPGGNYGYTF. The CDR3 DNA follows: TGTGCCAGCAGTGTCCGACGACCGGGGGGAAACTATGGCTACACCTTC.

This chain connects TRBV5-5 to TRBJ2-7; 9 bases are shared with TRBD2. The V segment lost 0 bases and the J segment 3 bases; nucleotides outside the gene matches: 4. This CDR3 contains 15 residues. Germline lookup yields CDR1 SGHKS and CDR2 YYEKEE (reference sequence). In nucleotides, the CDR3 is TGTGCCAGCAGCTTGGCGGGACTAGCTTTCTACGAGCAGTACGTC. Translated, it gives CASSLAGLAFYEQYV.

The rearrangement links TRBV7-9 to TRBJ1-2, with D uncertain. V gave up 4 bases and J gave up 4 bases, with 7 bases separating them. This CDR3 region has 12 residues. Germline V gene data show CDR1 as SEHNR and CDR2 as FQNEAQ (reference sequence). The CDR3 DNA sequence: TGTGCCAGCAGCTCTAGGAGCTATGGCTACACCTTC. Translating it yields CASSSRSYGYTF.

The chain employs TRBV19 and TRBJ1-2; D remains unclear. The V end was cut by 6 bases, the J end by 4 bases, with 15 bases between. Germline V lookup: CDR1 LNHDA, CDR2 SQIVND (reference sequence). This CDR3 region has 14 residues. The CDR3, as DNA: TGTGCCAGTAGGGTCCCGTTCCGGGGCTATGGCTACACCTTC. It specifies CASRVPFRGYGYTF.

CDR3 sequence (DNA): TGTGCCAGCAGTCCGCAAGGGAGGCGGACCCACACTGAAGCTTTCTTT. Its translation is CASSPQGRRTHTEAFF. The chain uses TRBV2 and TRBJ1-1; D unclear. From germline, CDR1 is SNHLY and CDR2 FYNNEI. This CDR3 is 16 amino acids long. V was trimmed by 5 bases and J by 3 bases, leaving 19 bases between them.

This rearrangement joins TRBV4-2 to TRBJ1-5, with D uncertain. V shed 0 bases and J shed 3 bases, with 6 bases lying between them. The CDR3 extends over 14 amino acids. Germline values: CDR1 LGHNA, CDR2 YNFKEQ. In DNA, the CDR3 is TGTGCCAGCAGCCAAGATCCTGTCAATCAGCCCCAGCATTTT. Translated, it gives CASSQDPVNQPQHF.

The J gene is TRBJ1-2, the V gene TRBV6-5, with D hard to call. The germline V gene has CDR1 MNHEY and CDR2 SVGAGI. V lost 2 bases and J lost 0, with 7 bases in between. CDR3 length: 14 residues. DNA for the CDR3: TGTGCCAGCAGTTACCATTCGGCTAACTATGGCTACACCTTC. Translation: CASSYHSANYGYTF.

The rearrangement uses TRBV9 and TRBJ2-2; possible D gene TRBD2, 5 bases. This CDR3 region has 15 residues. V was trimmed by 4 bases and J by 2 bases, leaving 12 bases between them. Per the germline V gene, CDR1 is SGDLS and CDR2 is YYNGEE. CDR3 sequence reads: CASSRAGRNTGELFF. The CDR3 DNA sequence: TGTGCCAGCAGCCGGGCGGGTAGAAACACCGGGGAGCTGTTTTTT.